The TCR beta chain under discussion was sequenced for a study of cytomegalovirus exposure and HLA in healthy donors. Notes on the study in general: Most observed TCR sequences were rare, whereas some public TCRs were detected in many donors. Specificity for CMV antigens was confirmed in vitro for a few of the CMV-associated chains. Cytomegalovirus-associated status was assigned to about 150 TCR beta chains. High sensitivity and specificity were reportedly achieved when the classifier diagnosed cytomegalovirus status.

CDR3 length: 14 amino acids. Germline CDR1 is GTSNPN and CDR2 is SVGIG (reference sequence). V shed 2 bases, J shed 7 bases, and the junction held 10 bases outside the gene matches. Remarks on this clone: Its antigen remains unknown.

Profiling relied on immunoSEQ multiplex PCR, and the TCRdb table lists in-frame clones only, not all of them. In the table there are approximately 200,000 clones, around 90% of which are singletons. This clonotype originated in a young woman in good health and CMV-seronegative. The chain joins TRBV30 to TRBJ1-2, with 7 bases identical to TRBD1. The sequencing sample was made of PBMCs. The CDR3 is CAWSLGQGGGGYTF. CDR3 nucleotide sequence: TGTGCCTGGAGTCTGGGCCAGGGGGGTGGTGGCTACACCTTC.